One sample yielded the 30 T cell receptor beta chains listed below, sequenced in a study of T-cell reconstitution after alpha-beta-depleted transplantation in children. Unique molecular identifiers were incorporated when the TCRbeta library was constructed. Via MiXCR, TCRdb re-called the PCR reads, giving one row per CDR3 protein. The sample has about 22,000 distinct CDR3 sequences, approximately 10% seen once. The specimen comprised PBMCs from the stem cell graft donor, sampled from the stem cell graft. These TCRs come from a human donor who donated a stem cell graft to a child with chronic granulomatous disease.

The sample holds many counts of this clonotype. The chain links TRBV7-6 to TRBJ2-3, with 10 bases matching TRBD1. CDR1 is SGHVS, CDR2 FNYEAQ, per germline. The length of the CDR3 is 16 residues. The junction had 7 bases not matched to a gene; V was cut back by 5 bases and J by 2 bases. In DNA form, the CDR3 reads TGTGCCAGCAGCCTCGGGACAGGGGATTCCACAGATACGCAGTATTTT. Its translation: CASSLGTGDSTDTQYF. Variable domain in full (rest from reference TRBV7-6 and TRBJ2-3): GAGVSQSPRYKVTKRGQDVALRCDPISGHVSLYWYRQALGQGPEFLTYFNYEAQQDKSGLPNDRFSAERPEGSISTLTIQRTEQRDSAMYRCASSLGTGDSTDTQYFGPGTRLTVL.

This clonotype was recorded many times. CDR3 DNA: TGTGCCAGCAGTGCCAGACAGGGGGCGATCCAAGAGACCCAGTACTTC. This gives the protein CASSARQGAIQETQYF. The gene calls are TRBV25-1 and TRBJ2-5, with 10 bases fitting TRBD1. V dropped 4 bases and J dropped 1; count of bases not matched to a gene: 6. Germline values: CDR1 MGHDK, CDR2 SYGVNS. The CDR3 has 16 amino acids.

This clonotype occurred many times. The CDR3: CASSQVAPGGGYGYTF. The CDR3 DNA reads TGTGCCAGCAGCCAAGTGGCCCCCGGAGGAGGTTATGGCTACACCTTC. V and J are TRBV14 and TRBJ1-2; D is unclear. CDR1 and CDR2 from the germline V gene are SGHDN and FVKESK. The CDR3 loop spans 16 amino acids. Trimming shortened V by 1 base and J by 5 bases, and 17 bases separated the two germline ends.

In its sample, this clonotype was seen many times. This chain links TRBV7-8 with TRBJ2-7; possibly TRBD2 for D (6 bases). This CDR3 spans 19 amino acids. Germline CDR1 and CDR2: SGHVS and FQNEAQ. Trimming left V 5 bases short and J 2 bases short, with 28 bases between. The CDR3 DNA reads TGTGCCAGCAGCCCGTGGGACTTTGTATTGGGTTGGGCCCCCTACGAGCAGTACTTC. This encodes CASSPWDFVLGWAPYEQYF.

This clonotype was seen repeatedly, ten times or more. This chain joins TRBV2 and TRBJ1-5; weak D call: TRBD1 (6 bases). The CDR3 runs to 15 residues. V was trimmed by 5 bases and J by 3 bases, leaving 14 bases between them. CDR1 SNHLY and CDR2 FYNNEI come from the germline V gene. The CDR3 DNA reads TGTGCCAGCAGTCCTTCCAGGGGAGACAATCAGCCCCAGCATTTT. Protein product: CASSPSRGDNQPQHF.

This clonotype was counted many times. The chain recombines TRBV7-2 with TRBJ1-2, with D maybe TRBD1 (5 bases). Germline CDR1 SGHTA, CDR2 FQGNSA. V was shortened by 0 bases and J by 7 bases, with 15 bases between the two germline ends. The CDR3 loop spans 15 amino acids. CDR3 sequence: CASSLAPGMGGGYTF. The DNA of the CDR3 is TGTGCCAGCAGCTTAGCGCCAGGGATGGGGGGTGGCTACACCTTC. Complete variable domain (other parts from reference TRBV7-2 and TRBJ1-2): GAGVSQSPSNKVTEKGKDVELRCDPISGHTALYWYRQSLGQGLEFLIYFQGNSAPDKSGLPSDRFSAERTGGSVSTLTIQRTQQEDSAVYLCASSLAPGMGGGYTFGSGTRLTVV.

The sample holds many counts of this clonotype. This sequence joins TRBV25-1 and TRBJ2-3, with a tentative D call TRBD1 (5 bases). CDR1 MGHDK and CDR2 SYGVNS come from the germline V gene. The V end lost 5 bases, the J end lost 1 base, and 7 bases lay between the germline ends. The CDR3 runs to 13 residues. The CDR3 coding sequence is TGTGCCAGCAGTCCGACAGGCACAGATACGCAGTATTTT. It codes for CASSPTGTDTQYF.

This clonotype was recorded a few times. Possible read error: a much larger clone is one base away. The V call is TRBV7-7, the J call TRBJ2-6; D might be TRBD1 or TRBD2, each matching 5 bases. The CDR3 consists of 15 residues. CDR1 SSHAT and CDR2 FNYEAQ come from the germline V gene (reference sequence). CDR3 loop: CASSLGGSGANGLTF. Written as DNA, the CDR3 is TGTGCTAGCAGCTTAGGAGGCTCTGGGGCCAACGGCCTGACTTTC.

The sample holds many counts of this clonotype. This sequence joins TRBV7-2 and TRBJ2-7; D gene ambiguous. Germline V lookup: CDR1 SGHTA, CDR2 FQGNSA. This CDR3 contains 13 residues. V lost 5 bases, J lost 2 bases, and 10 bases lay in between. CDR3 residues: CASSGRMAYEQYF. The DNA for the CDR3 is TGTGCCAGCAGCGGTCGGATGGCCTACGAGCAGTACTTC.

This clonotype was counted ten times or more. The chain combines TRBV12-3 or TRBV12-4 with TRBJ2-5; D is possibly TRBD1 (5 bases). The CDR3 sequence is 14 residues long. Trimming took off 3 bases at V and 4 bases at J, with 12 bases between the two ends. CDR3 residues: CASSLSSQGETQYF. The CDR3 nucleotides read TGTGCCAGCAGTTTGAGTAGCCAGGGAGAGACCCAGTACTTC.

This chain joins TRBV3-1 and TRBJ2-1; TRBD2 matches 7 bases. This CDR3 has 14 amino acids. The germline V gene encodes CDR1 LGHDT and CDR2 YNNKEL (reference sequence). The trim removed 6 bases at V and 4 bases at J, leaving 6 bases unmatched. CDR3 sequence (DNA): TGTGCCAGCAGGGCTAGCGGAGCTTACAATGAGCAGTTCTTC. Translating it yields CASRASGAYNEQFF.

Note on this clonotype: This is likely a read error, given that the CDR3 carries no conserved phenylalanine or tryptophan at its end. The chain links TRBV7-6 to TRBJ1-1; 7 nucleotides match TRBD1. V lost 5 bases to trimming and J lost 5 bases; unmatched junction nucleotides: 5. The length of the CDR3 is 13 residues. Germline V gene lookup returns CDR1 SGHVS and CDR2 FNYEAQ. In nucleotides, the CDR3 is TGTGCCAGCAGCGCTGAACAGGGGACTGAAGCTTTCTTG. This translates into CASSAEQGTEAFL.

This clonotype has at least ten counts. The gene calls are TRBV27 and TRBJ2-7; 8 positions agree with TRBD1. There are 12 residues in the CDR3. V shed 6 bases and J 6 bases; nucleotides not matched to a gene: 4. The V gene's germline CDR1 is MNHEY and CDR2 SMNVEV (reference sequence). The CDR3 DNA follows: TGTGCCAGCAGGGGGGACAGGATCGAGCAGTACTTC. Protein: CASRGDRIEQYF.

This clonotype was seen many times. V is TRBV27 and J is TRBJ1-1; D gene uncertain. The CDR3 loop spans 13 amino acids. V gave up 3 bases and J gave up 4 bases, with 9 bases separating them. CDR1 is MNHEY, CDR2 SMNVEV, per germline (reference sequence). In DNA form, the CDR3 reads TGTGCCAGCAGTTTTCTTAAGGGCACTGAAGCTTTCTTT. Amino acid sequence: CASSFLKGTEAFF.

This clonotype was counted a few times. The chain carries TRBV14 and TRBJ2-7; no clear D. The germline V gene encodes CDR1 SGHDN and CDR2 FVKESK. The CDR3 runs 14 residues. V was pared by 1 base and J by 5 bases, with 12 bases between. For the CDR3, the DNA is TGTGCCAGCAGCCAAGGGACGTTCGTTGACGAGCAGTACTTC. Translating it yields CASSQGTFVDEQYF.

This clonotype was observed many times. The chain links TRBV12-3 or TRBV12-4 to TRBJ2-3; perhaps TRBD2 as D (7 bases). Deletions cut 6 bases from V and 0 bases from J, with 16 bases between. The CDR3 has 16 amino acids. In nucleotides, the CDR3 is TGTGCCAGCAGAGTCCGGGGGGCGCCGAGCACAGATACGCAGTATTTT. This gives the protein CASRVRGAPSTDTQYF.

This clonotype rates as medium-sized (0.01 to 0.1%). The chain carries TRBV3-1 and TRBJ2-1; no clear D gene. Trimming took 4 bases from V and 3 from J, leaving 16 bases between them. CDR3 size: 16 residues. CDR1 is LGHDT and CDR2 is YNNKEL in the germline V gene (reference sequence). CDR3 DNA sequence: TGTGCCAGCAGCCCCCTTCGGGCATCAGACTACAATGAGCAGTTCTTC. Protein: CASSPLRASDYNEQFF.

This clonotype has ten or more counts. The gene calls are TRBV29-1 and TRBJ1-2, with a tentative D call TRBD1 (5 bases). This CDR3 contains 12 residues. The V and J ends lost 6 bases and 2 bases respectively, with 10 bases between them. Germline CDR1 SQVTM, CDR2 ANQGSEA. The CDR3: CSVAGTNYGYTF. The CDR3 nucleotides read TGCAGCGTGGCAGGGACCAACTATGGCTACACCTTC.

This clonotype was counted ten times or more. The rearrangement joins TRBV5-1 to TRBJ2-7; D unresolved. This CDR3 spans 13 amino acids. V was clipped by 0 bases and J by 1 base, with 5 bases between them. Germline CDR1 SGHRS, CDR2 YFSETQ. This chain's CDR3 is CASSLDWSYEQYF. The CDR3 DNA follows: TGCGCCAGCAGCTTGGACTGGTCCTACGAGCAGTACTTC.

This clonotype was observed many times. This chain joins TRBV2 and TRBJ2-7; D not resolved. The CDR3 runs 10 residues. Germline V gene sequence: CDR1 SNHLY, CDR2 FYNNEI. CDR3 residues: CDTATYEQYF. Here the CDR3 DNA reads TGTGATACAGCTACCTACGAGCAGTACTTC.

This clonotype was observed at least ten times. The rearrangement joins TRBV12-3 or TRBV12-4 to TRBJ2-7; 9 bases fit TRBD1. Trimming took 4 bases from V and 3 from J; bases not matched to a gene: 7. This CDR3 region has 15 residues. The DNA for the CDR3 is TGTGCCAGCAGTTCCCGGACAGGGGCTTTCTACGAGCAGTACTTC. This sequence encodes CASSSRTGAFYEQYF.

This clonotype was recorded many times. This chain's CDR3 is CASSLGGAGDTQYF. The CDR3, as DNA: TGTGCCAGCAGCTTAGGGGGGGCGGGAGATACGCAGTATTTT. V is TRBV7-8 and J is TRBJ2-3, with D perhaps being TRBD1 or TRBD2 (6 bases each). Germline V gene lookup returns CDR1 SGHVS and CDR2 FQNEAQ. CDR3 length equals 14 residues. V was cut by 1 base and J by 5 bases, with 10 bases left in between.

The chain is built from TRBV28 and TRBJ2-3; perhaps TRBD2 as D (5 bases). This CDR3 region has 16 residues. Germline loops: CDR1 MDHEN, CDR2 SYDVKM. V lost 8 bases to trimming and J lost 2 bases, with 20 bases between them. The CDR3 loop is CASGPEGAAYTDTQYF. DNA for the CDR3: TGTGCCAGCGGCCCTGAGGGAGCGGCTTACACAGATACGCAGTATTTT.

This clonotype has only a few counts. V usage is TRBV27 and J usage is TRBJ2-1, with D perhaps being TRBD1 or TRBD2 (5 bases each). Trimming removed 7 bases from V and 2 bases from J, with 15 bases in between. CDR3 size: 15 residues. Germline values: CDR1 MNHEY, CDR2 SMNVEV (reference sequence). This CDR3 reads CASTPAGTAYNEQFF. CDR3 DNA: TGTGCCAGCACCCCAGCCGGGACCGCCTACAATGAGCAGTTCTTC.

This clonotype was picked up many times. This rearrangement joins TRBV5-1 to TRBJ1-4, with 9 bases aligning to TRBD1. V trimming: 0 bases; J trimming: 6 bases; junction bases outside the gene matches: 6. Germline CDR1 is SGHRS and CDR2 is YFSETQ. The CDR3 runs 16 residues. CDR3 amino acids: CASSLGVWDRDEKLFF. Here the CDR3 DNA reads TGCGCCAGCAGCTTGGGGGTCTGGGACAGGGATGAAAAACTGTTTTTT. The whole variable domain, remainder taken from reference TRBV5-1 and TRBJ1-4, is KAGVTQTPRYLIKTRGQQVTLSCSPISGHRSVSWYQQTPGQGLQFLFEYFSETQRNKGNFPGRFSGRQFSNSRSEMNVSTLELGDSALYLCASSLGVWDRDEKLFFGSGTQLSVL.

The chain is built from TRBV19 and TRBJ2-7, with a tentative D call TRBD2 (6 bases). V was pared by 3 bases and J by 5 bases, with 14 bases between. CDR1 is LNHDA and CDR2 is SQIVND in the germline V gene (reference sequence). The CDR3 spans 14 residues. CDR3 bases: TGTGCCAGTAGTATGGGGAGGACCAACGACGAGCAGTACTTC. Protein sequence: CASSMGRTNDEQYF.

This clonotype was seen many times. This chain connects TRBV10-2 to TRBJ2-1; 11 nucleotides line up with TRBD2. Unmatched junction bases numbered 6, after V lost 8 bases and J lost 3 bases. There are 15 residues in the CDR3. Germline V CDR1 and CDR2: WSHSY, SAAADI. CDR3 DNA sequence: TGCGCCAGCTCCTGGGGGACTAGCGGCTACAATGAGCAGTTCTTC. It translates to CASSWGTSGYNEQFF.

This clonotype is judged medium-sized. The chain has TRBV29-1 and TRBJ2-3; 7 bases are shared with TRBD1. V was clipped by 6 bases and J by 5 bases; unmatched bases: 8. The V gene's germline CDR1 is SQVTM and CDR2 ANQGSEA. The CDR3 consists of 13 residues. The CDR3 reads CSVWDSLKDTQYF. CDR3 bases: TGCAGCGTGTGGGACAGCCTAAAAGATACGCAGTATTTT.

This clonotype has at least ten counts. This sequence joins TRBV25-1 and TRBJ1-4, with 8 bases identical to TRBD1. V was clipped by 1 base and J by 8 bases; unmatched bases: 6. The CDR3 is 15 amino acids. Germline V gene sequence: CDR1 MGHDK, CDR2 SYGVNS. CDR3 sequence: CASSESRTGREKLFF. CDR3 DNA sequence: TGTGCCAGCAGTGAATCGAGGACAGGGAGAGAAAAACTGTTTTTT.

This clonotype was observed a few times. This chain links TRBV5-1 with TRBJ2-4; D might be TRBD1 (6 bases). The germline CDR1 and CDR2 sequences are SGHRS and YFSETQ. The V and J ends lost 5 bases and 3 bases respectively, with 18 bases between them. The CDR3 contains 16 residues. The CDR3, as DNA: TGCGCCAGCAGAAGGGGGAGCTACGGTGGCAAAAACATTCAGTACTTC. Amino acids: CASRRGSYGGKNIQYF. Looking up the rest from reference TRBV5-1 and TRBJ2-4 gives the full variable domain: KAGVTQTPRYLIKTRGQQVTLSCSPISGHRSVSWYQQTPGQGLQFLFEYFSETQRNKGNFPGRFSGRQFSNSRSEMNVSTLELGDSALYLCASRRGSYGGKNIQYFGAGTRLSVL.